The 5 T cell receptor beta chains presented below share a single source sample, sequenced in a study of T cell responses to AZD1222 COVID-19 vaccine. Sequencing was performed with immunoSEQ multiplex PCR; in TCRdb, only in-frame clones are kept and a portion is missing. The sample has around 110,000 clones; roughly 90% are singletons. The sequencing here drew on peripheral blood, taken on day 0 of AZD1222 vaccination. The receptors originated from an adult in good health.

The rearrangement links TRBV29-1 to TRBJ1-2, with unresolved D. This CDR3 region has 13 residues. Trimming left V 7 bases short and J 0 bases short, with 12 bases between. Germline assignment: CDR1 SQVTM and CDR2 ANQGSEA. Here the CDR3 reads CSDSGISNYGYTF. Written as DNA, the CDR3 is TGCAGCGATTCCGGGATTTCTAACTATGGCTACACCTTC.

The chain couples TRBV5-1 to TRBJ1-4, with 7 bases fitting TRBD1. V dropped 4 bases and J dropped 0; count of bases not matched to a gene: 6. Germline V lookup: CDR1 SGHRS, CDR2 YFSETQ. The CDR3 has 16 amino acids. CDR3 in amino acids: CASSPGTVATNEKLFF. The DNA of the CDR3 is TGCGCCAGCAGCCCAGGGACAGTTGCAACTAATGAAAAACTGTTTTTT.

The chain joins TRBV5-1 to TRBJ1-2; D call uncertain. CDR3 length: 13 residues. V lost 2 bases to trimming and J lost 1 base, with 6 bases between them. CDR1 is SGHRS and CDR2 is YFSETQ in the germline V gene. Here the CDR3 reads CASSLDFNYGYTF. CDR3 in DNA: TGCGCCAGCAGCTTAGACTTTAACTATGGCTACACCTTC.

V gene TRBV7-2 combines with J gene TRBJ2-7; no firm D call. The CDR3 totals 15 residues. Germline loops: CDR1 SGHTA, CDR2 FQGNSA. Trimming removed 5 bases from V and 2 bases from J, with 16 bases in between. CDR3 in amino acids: CASSPPINFPYEQYF. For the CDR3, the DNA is TGTGCCAGCAGCCCGCCGATAAATTTCCCCTACGAGCAGTACTTC.

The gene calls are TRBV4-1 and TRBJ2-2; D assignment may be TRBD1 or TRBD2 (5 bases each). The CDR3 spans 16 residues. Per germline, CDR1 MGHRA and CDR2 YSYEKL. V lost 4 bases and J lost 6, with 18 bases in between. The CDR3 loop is CASSRVTGPQPGELFF. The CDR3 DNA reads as TGCGCCAGCAGCCGCGTCACGGGACCCCAGCCCGGGGAGCTGTTTTTT.